Listed here are 23 T cell receptor beta chains from one sample, sequenced in a study of a mutant IDH1 vaccine in newly diagnosed glioma. The time point here: week 35, safety follow-up. The content of each vaccine dose was 300 ug of mutant IDH1 20-mer peptide, and topical imiquimod accompanied it. Their cognate antigens are unknown. Generated by immunoSEQ multiplex PCR, the TCRdb table keeps only in-frame clones and is missing some. The sample includes about 32,000 clones, 81% of them seen just once. Sequences were derived from PBMCs, sampled from a glioma patient whose treatment included an IDH1 peptide vaccine. These receptors were collected from a man in his thirties or forties with glioma.

The chain is built from TRBV5-4 and TRBJ1-1; no clear D. Germline CDR1 and CDR2: SGHNT and YYREEE (reference sequence). CDR3 length: 15 residues. V was trimmed by 1 base and J by 1 base, leaving 11 bases between them. CDR3 loop: CASSLYVSTNTEAFF. CDR3 nucleotides: TGTGCCAGCAGCTTGTATGTGTCAACGAACACTGAAGCTTTCTTT. Drawing the rest from reference TRBV5-4 and TRBJ1-1, the complete variable domain is ETGVTQSPTHLIKTRGQQVTLRCSSQSGHNTVSWYQQALGQGPQFIFQYYREEENGRGNFPPRFSGLQFPNYSSELNVNALELDDSALYLCASSLYVSTNTEAFFGQGTRLTVV.

The J gene is TRBJ2-7, the V gene TRBV2; TRBD1 might be the D (6 bases). Germline CDR1 is SNHLY and CDR2 is FYNNEI. V lost 11 bases and J 3 bases, leaving 14 bases between the germline ends. This CDR3 contains 12 residues. CDR3 bases: TGTGCCTGGGATGACAGGAGCTACGAGCAGTACTTC. Translated: CAWDDRSYEQYF.

The V gene is TRBV27, the J gene TRBJ1-2; D may be TRBD1 (5 bases). The length of the CDR3 is 14 residues. Germline assignment: CDR1 MNHEY and CDR2 SMNVEV (reference sequence). Trimming pared 2 bases from V and 7 bases from J, leaving 14 bases between. This CDR3 reads CASSLVPGWGGYTF. Here the CDR3 DNA reads TGTGCCAGCAGTTTAGTCCCAGGGTGGGGTGGCTACACCTTC.

The rearrangement joins TRBV6-1 to TRBJ2-1; D may be TRBD2 (6 bases). V was shortened by 6 bases and J by 4 bases, with 13 bases between the two germline ends. The CDR3 has 14 amino acids. Germline loops: CDR1 MNHNS, CDR2 SASEGT. CDR3 loop: CASSTVGGYNEQFF. The CDR3 nucleotides are TGTGCCAGCAGCACTGTTGGGGGGTACAATGAGCAGTTCTTC.

The V call is TRBV6-5, the J call TRBJ2-1; D call uncertain. The germline gives CDR1 MNHEY, CDR2 SVGAGI. The CDR3 spans 12 residues. V was pared by 4 bases and J by 7 bases, with 8 bases between. DNA for the CDR3: TGTGCCAGCAGTTCATCCCTTAATGAGCAGTTCTTC. It codes for CASSSSLNEQFF.

This chain connects TRBV5-1 to TRBJ2-6; D is uncertain. Trimming pared 3 bases from V and 0 bases from J, leaving 10 bases between. The CDR3 runs to 16 residues. The germline CDR1 and CDR2 sequences are SGHRS and YFSETQ. The CDR3 region has the DNA TGCGCCAGCAGCTGGGCGTCTGCCTCTGGGGCCAACGTCCTGACTTTC. It yields the protein CASSWASASGANVLTF. The complete variable domain, with remaining parts taken from reference TRBV5-1 and TRBJ2-6, reads KAGVTQTPRYLIKTRGQQVTLSCSPISGHRSVSWYQQTPGQGLQFLFEYFSETQRNKGNFPGRFSGRQFSNSRSEMNVSTLELGDSALYLCASSWASASGANVLTFGAGSRLTVL.

The chain uses TRBV7-9 and TRBJ2-1; 8 positions match TRBD2. Trimming cost V 6 bases and J 0 bases; bases outside gene matches: 1. Per the germline V gene, CDR1 is SEHNR and CDR2 is FQNEAQ (reference sequence). CDR3 size: 14 residues. Here the CDR3 reads CASSAGGSYNEQFF. CDR3 coding DNA: TGTGCCAGCAGTGCGGGAGGCTCCTACAATGAGCAGTTCTTC.

Here the CDR3 reads CSVLKGPSEKLFF. In nucleotides, the CDR3 is TGCAGCGTCCTAAAGGGGCCCAGTGAAAAACTGTTTTTT. The V gene is TRBV29-1, the J gene TRBJ1-4, with D possibly being TRBD1 (5 bases). This CDR3 has 13 residues. Between the trimmed V and J ends, which lost 6 bases and 7 bases, there was a span of 15 bases. CDR1 SQVTM and CDR2 ANQGSEA come from the germline V gene.

The chain is built from TRBV6-1 and TRBJ2-7; 8 bases map to TRBD1. This CDR3 region has 14 residues. The V and J ends lost 5 bases and 3 bases, in that order; junction bases with no gene match: 6. Germline V gene sequence: CDR1 MNHNS, CDR2 SASEGT. CDR3 bases: TGTGCCAGCAGTCCCGAGGACAGGGTCTACGAGCAGTACTTC. Encoded protein: CASSPEDRVYEQYF.

The rearrangement joins TRBV6-5 to TRBJ1-2, with 9 bases that match TRBD1. The CDR3 length is 14 residues. CDR1 and CDR2 (germline): MNHEY, SVGAGI. Losses at the gene ends were 2 bases for V and 2 bases for J; bases not matched to a gene: 0. The CDR3 protein is CASSYGTGNYGYTF. In nucleotides, the CDR3 is TGTGCCAGCAGTTACGGGACAGGGAACTATGGCTACACCTTC.

CDR3 residues: CASSYSIVRGGYTF. In nucleotides, the CDR3 is TGTGCCAGCAGTTACTCAATCGTCCGAGGTGGCTACACCTTC. The chain recombines TRBV6-5 with TRBJ1-2; D uncertain. The V gene lost 0 bases and the J gene lost 7 bases, with 12 bases spanning the gap. This CDR3 has 14 residues. In germline, CDR1 is MNHEY, CDR2 SVGAGI.

V gene TRBV18 combines with J gene TRBJ2-2; D is undetermined. Trimming shortened V by 1 base and J by 7 bases, and 7 bases separated the two germline ends. The CDR3 is 13 residues long. Germline V gene data show CDR1 as KGHSH and CDR2 as LQKENI. The CDR3 DNA reads as TGTGCCAGCTCACCACAAGGGAACGGGGAGCTGTTTTTT. Amino acid sequence: CASSPQGNGELFF. Full variable domain (rest looked up from reference TRBV18 and TRBJ2-2): NAGVMQNPRHLVRRRGQEARLRCSPMKGHSHVYWYRQLPEEGLKFMVYLQKENIIDESGMPKERFSAEFPKEGPSILRIQQVVRGDSAAYFCASSPQGNGELFFGEGSRLTVL.

This clone appeared once. The V call is TRBV5-1, the J call TRBJ1-1, with no clear D. The CDR3 has 14 residues. Deletions cut 0 bases from V and 1 base from J, with 7 bases between. The germline V gene has CDR1 SGHRS and CDR2 YFSETQ. This CDR3 reads CASSLEDPNTEAFF. The DNA for the CDR3 is TGCGCCAGCAGCTTGGAGGACCCGAACACTGAAGCTTTCTTT.

The chain uses TRBV15 and TRBJ2-7; perhaps D is TRBD1 or TRBD2 (5 bases each). The CDR3 loop spans 18 amino acids. The germline CDR1 and CDR2 sequences are LNHNV and YYDKDF (reference sequence). V was pared by 1 base and J by 9 bases, with 28 bases between. The CDR3 DNA reads TGTGCCACCAGCAGAGTCGACTACCGGGGATTTCCTTCCACAGGGCAGTACTTC. Translated, it gives CATSRVDYRGFPSTGQYF.

The rearrangement links TRBV7-6 to TRBJ2-2, with unresolved D. With 0 bases removed from V and 1 base from J, the gap between germline ends came to 3 bases. Looked up from germline, CDR1 is SGHVS and CDR2 is FNYEAQ. The CDR3 is 14 amino acids. The CDR3, as DNA: TGTGCCAGCAGCTTAGCTGTGAACACCGGGGAGCTGTTTTTT. Protein: CASSLAVNTGELFF.

The CDR3 sequence: CASSLAGSSEAFF. The CDR3 DNA reads as TGTGCCAGCAGCTTAGCAGGCAGTTCTGAAGCTTTCTTT. V usage is TRBV7-9 and J usage is TRBJ1-1, with D unresolved. V lost 0 bases and J lost 6, with 8 bases in between. Germline V CDR1 and CDR2: SEHNR, FQNEAQ (reference sequence). This CDR3 comprises 13 residues.

The gene calls are TRBV19 and TRBJ2-7; D may correspond to TRBD1 or TRBD2 (5 bases each). This CDR3 region has 14 residues. Per germline, CDR1 LNHDA and CDR2 SQIVND (reference sequence). Trimming shortened V by 3 bases and J by 2 bases, and 11 bases separated the two germline ends. The CDR3 DNA is TGTGCCAGTAGTATCGGGACCAACCCCTACGAGCAGTACTTC. The encoded protein is CASSIGTNPYEQYF.

The chain couples TRBV19 to TRBJ2-4; 7 nucleotides align to TRBD2. Germline lookup yields CDR1 LNHDA and CDR2 SQIVND (reference sequence). V gave up 4 bases and J gave up 1 base; unmatched junction bases: 1. The CDR3 consists of 14 residues. CDR3 amino acids: CASSREGAKNIQYF. The CDR3 bases are TGTGCCAGTAGTAGGGAGGGTGCCAAAAACATTCAGTACTTC.

The rearrangement joins TRBV7-8 to TRBJ2-3; no definite D call. The CDR3 spans 15 residues. The germline CDR1 and CDR2 sequences are SGHVS and FQNEAQ. V gave up 5 bases and J gave up 3 bases, with 15 bases separating them. The CDR3 protein is CASSPLLRRTDTQYF. CDR3 in DNA: TGTGCCAGCAGCCCCCTTTTGCGTCGGACAGATACGCAGTATTTT.

The genes are TRBV6-6 and TRBJ1-3, with D possibly matching TRBD1 (5 bases). The germline gives CDR1 MNHNY, CDR2 SVGAGI (reference sequence). The V end was cut by 7 bases, the J end by 9 bases, with 22 bases between. CDR3 size: 15 residues. This CDR3 reads CASNSGGLGVSTIYF. The CDR3 DNA follows: TGTGCCAGCAATAGTGGGGGACTGGGGGTGTCCACCATATATTTT.

This clone was seen more than once but under ten times. The rearrangement links TRBV10-3 to TRBJ1-1, with 10 bases lining up with TRBD1. This CDR3 spans 17 amino acids. Germline V lookup: CDR1 ENHRY, CDR2 SYGVKD. J gave up 2 bases and V 8 bases, and 14 bases lay outside the gene matches. The CDR3 region is CAIQNNPGQGKNTEAFF. Written as DNA, the CDR3 is TGTGCCATCCAGAACAACCCGGGACAGGGGAAAAACACTGAAGCTTTCTTT.

CDR3 DNA sequence: TGCGCCAGCAGCTCCCGGACAGCGCTCGACGAGCAGTACTTC. It specifies CASSSRTALDEQYF. The chain joins TRBV5-1 to TRBJ2-7, with D possibly TRBD1 on 6 matching bases. The CDR3 has 14 residues. Germline loops: CDR1 SGHRS, CDR2 YFSETQ. Trimming stripped 3 bases from V and 5 bases from J, with 15 bases between.

This chain links TRBV6-6 with TRBJ1-1; TRBD1 matches at 8 bases. With 6 bases clipped from V and 12 bases from J, the junction kept 6 bases outside the gene matches. The CDR3 is 11 amino acids. Germline CDR1 reads MNHNY; CDR2 reads SVGAGI (reference sequence). This CDR3 is CASRLQGATFF. The CDR3 DNA sequence: TGTGCCAGCAGGCTGCAGGGGGCAACTTTCTTT.